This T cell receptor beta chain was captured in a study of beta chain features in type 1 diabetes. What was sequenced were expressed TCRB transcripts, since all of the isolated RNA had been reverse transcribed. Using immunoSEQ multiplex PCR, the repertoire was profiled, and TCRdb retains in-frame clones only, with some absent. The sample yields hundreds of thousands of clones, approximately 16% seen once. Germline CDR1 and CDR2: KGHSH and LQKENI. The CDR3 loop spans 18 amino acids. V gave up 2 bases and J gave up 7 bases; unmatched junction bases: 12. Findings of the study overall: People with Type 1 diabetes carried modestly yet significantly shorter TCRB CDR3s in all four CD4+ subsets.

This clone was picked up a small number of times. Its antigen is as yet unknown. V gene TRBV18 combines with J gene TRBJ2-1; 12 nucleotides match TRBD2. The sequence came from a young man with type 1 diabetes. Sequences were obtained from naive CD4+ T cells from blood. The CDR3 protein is CASSPKRGTSGLVNEQFF. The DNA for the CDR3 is TGTGCCAGCTCACCAAAGAGGGGGACTAGCGGGCTCGTGAATGAGCAGTTCTTC.